The 25 T cell receptor beta chains below all came from one sample that was sequenced in a study of glioma-infiltrating T cells after dendritic cell vaccination. Assay: immunoSEQ multiplex PCR; the TCRdb copy retains only in-frame clones and omits some. There are about 82,000 clones in the sample; about 90% occur only once, and about 3.2% lies in the top ten. This material consisted of blood, taken before dendritic cell vaccination. Receptors originate from a human donor with glioblastoma.

The V and J genes are TRBV18 and TRBJ2-2; D is unresolved. Germline CDR1 KGHSH, CDR2 LQKENI. This CDR3 is 17 amino acids long. The ends were cut back, 1 base at V and 5 bases at J, with 17 bases in the middle. The CDR3 loop is CASSPHRRWLRTGELFF. CDR3 nucleotide sequence: TGTGCCAGCTCACCACATCGGAGATGGCTTAGGACCGGGGAGCTGTTTTTT. Combining the CDR3 with reference TRBV18 and TRBJ2-2 gives the whole variable domain NAGVMQNPRHLVRRRGQEARLRCSPMKGHSHVYWYRQLPEEGLKFMVYLQKENIIDESGMPKERFSAEFPKEGPSILRIQQVVRGDSAAYFCASSPHRRWLRTGELFFGEGSRLTVL.

This chain joins TRBV2 and TRBJ2-1, with 11 bases fitting TRBD2. The CDR3 is 18 amino acids. V lost 6 bases, J lost 4 bases, and 14 bases stayed unmatched. From germline, CDR1 is SNHLY and CDR2 FYNNEI. The CDR3 coding sequence is TGTGCCAGCAGGGACCTCTGGCTAGCGGGAGGAGCGTACAATGAGCAGTTCTTC. Its protein product is CASRDLWLAGGAYNEQFF.

This chain links TRBV30 with TRBJ2-7; a possible D gene is TRBD1 (5 bases). CDR3 length: 13 amino acids. The germline gives CDR1 GTSNPN, CDR2 SVGIG (reference sequence). V was clipped by 0 bases and J by 5 bases, with 11 bases between them. CDR3 in DNA: TGTGCCTGGAGTGTGCAGGGTCGGGACGAGCAGTACTTC. Translation gives CAWSVQGRDEQYF. The complete variable domain, with remaining parts taken from reference TRBV30 and TRBJ2-7, reads SQTIHQWPATLVQPVGSPLSLECTVEGTSNPNLYWYRQAAGRGLQLLFYSVGIGQISSEVPQNLSASRPQDRQFILSSKKLLLSDSGFYLCAWSVQGRDEQYFGPGTRLTVT.

The V and J genes are TRBV6-1 and TRBJ1-2; 8 bases align to TRBD1. V trimming: 7 bases; J trimming: 4 bases; junction bases outside the gene matches: 2. CDR3 length: 12 residues. Germline loops: CDR1 MNHNS, CDR2 SASEGT. In nucleotides, the CDR3 is TGTGCCAGCAATACAGGGGGCTATGGCTACACCTTC. The encoded protein is CASNTGGYGYTF.

The chain links TRBV27 to TRBJ1-2; 10 positions agree with TRBD1. Germline V gene data show CDR1 as MNHEY and CDR2 as SMNVEV (reference sequence). The CDR3 runs 15 residues. The ends lost 6 bases at V and 8 bases at J; junction bases unmatched: 12. The DNA for the CDR3 is TGTGCCAGCAGAACCGGGACAGGGGACCCGGGGGGCTACACCTTC. Its translation: CASRTGTGDPGGYTF.

This clone appeared once. The J gene is TRBJ2-3, the V gene TRBV5-6; 7 bases match TRBD2. CDR1 and CDR2 (germline): SGHDT, YYEEEE. This CDR3 region has 15 residues. V lost 1 base to trimming and J lost 2 bases; unmatched junction nucleotides: 4. The CDR3 spells CASSLSLAATDTQYF. The CDR3 DNA reads TGTGCCAGCAGCTTGAGCCTAGCGGCCACAGATACGCAGTATTTT.

V is TRBV6-1 and J is TRBJ1-2, with TRBD1 matching 10 bases. The CDR3 totals 15 residues. The V gene end was trimmed by 6 bases and the J gene end by 7 bases; junction bases not matched to a gene: 11. Germline loops: CDR1 MNHNS, CDR2 SASEGT. In nucleotides, the CDR3 is TGTGCCAGCAGCCTAGGGACAGGGGCCCTTGGTGGCTACACCTTC. Amino acids: CASSLGTGALGGYTF.

The chain carries TRBV19 and TRBJ2-3; TRBD2 aligns across 7 bases. The J segment lost 2 bases and the V segment lost 2 bases, leaving 10 bases of the junction unmatched. This CDR3 comprises 17 residues. Per germline, CDR1 LNHDA and CDR2 SQIVND (reference sequence). The CDR3: CASSITLKAGPTDTQYF. The CDR3 DNA is TGTGCCAGTAGTATAACCCTCAAAGCGGGGCCCACAGATACGCAGTATTTT. The full variable domain, in which reference TRBV19 and TRBJ2-3 provide the parts outside the CDR3, is DGGITQSPKYLFRKEGQNVTLSCEQNLNHDAMYWYRQDPGQGLRLIYYSQIVNDFQKGDIAEGYSVSREKKESFPLTVTSAQKNPTAFYLCASSITLKAGPTDTQYFGPGTRLTVL.

This chain uses TRBV10-3 with TRBJ2-7; 11 nucleotides agree with TRBD2. CDR1 and CDR2 (germline): ENHRY, SYGVKD. The CDR3 spans 16 residues. The junction had 7 bases not matched to a gene; V was cut back by 6 bases and J by 0 bases. The CDR3 bases are TGTGCCATCAGGGACCCTAGCGGGAGGAACTCCTACGAGCAGTACTTC. Protein: CAIRDPSGRNSYEQYF.

Concerning this clone: Within the sample, other DNA sequences also encode this same CDR3. The gene calls are TRBV5-1 and TRBJ2-7; TRBD1 matches at 10 bases. Trimming cost V 3 bases and J 3 bases; bases outside gene matches: 3. This CDR3 comprises 14 residues. Germline-derived CDR1 and CDR2 are SGHRS and YFSETQ. The CDR3 nucleotides read TGCGCCAGCAGCTCGGGACAGGGGATCTACGAGCAGTACTTC. Encoded protein: CASSSGQGIYEQYF.

This sequence joins TRBV11-3 and TRBJ2-7, with 12 bases identical to TRBD2. J lost 12 bases, V lost 5 bases, and 5 bases had no gene match. This CDR3 is built from 12 residues. Germline loops: CDR1 SGHNT, CDR2 YENEEA. The CDR3 loop is CASSRTSGDRYF. The CDR3 bases are TGTGCCAGCAGCCGGACTAGCGGGGATCGGTACTTC.

This clone has a single count. The V gene is TRBV7-6, the J gene TRBJ2-1; 11 bases match TRBD2. With 0 bases clipped from V and 8 bases from J, the junction kept 3 bases outside the gene matches. Germline values: CDR1 SGHVS, CDR2 FNYEAQ. There are 15 residues in the CDR3. The CDR3 spells CASSLASGRADEQFF. CDR3 DNA sequence: TGTGCCAGCAGCTTAGCTAGCGGGAGGGCCGATGAGCAGTTCTTC. Combining the CDR3 with reference TRBV7-6 and TRBJ2-1 gives the whole variable domain GAGVSQSPRYKVTKRGQDVALRCDPISGHVSLYWYRQALGQGPEFLTYFNYEAQQDKSGLPNDRFSAERPEGSISTLTIQRTEQRDSAMYRCASSLASGRADEQFFGPGTRLTVL.

The V call is TRBV10-3, the J call TRBJ1-1; no reliable D call. V gave up 6 bases and J gave up 1 base, with 9 bases separating them. The CDR3 length is 13 residues. Looked up from germline, CDR1 is ENHRY and CDR2 is SYGVKD. Here the CDR3 reads CAIRSTENTEAFF. CDR3 sequence (DNA): TGTGCCATCAGGAGTACAGAGAACACTGAAGCTTTCTTT.

This chain uses TRBV19 with TRBJ2-3, with 7 bases aligning to TRBD1. V lost 4 bases and J lost 3; bases outside the gene matches: 13. This CDR3 is built from 17 residues. Germline values: CDR1 LNHDA, CDR2 SQIVND (reference sequence). The chain's CDR3 is CASSSLQGVGETDTQYF. The CDR3 DNA reads as TGTGCCAGTAGTAGCCTCCAGGGGGTCGGGGAGACAGATACGCAGTATTTT.

The chain couples TRBV5-4 to TRBJ2-3, with a tentative D call TRBD1 (6 bases). Per germline, CDR1 SGHNT and CDR2 YYREEE (reference sequence). The V and J ends lost 2 bases and 0 bases respectively, with 13 bases between them. The CDR3 sequence is 16 residues long. CDR3 coding DNA: TGTGCCAGCAGCTTCAGGGGAATAACTAGCACAGATACGCAGTATTTT. This translates into CASSFRGITSTDTQYF. Complete variable domain (other parts from reference TRBV5-4 and TRBJ2-3): ETGVTQSPTHLIKTRGQQVTLRCSSQSGHNTVSWYQQALGQGPQFIFQYYREEENGRGNFPPRFSGLQFPNYSSELNVNALELDDSALYLCASSFRGITSTDTQYFGPGTRLTVL.

The gene calls are TRBV7-6 and TRBJ1-1; weak D call: TRBD1 (6 bases). Trimming stripped 1 base from V and 0 bases from J, with 6 bases between. Germline values: CDR1 SGHVS, CDR2 FNYEAQ. The CDR3 consists of 14 residues. The chain's CDR3 is CASSLDRVNTEAFF. The DNA of the CDR3 is TGTGCCAGCAGCTTAGACAGGGTGAACACTGAAGCTTTCTTT.

The V gene is TRBV5-1, the J gene TRBJ2-7; possible D gene TRBD1, 6 bases. Trimming removed 4 bases from V and 0 bases from J, with 11 bases in between. The CDR3 contains 14 residues. Germline V gene lookup returns CDR1 SGHRS and CDR2 YFSETQ. The CDR3 here is CASSLMTGSYEQYF. CDR3 nucleotide sequence: TGCGCCAGCAGCCTGATGACAGGCTCCTACGAGCAGTACTTC.

The rearrangement links TRBV6-5 to TRBJ1-2, with 7 bases lining up with TRBD1. Looked up from germline, CDR1 is MNHEY and CDR2 is SVGAGI. V shed 5 bases, J shed 5 bases, and the junction held 8 bases outside the gene matches. CDR3 length equals 14 residues. The CDR3 DNA sequence: TGTGCCAGCAGTGAAGATGGCAGGGGGTATGGCTACACCTTC. Translating gives CASSEDGRGYGYTF.

CDR3 sequence: CASSLGGQGSEQYF. Here the CDR3 DNA reads TGTGCCAGCAGCTTAGGGGGACAGGGCTCCGAGCAGTACTTC. The chain joins TRBV11-2 to TRBJ2-7, with 9 bases matching TRBD1. Trimming at V came to 1 base and at J to 6 bases, leaving 4 bases not matched to a gene. The CDR3 totals 14 residues. Germline-derived CDR1 and CDR2 are SGHAT and FQNNGV.

This clone was seen only a few times. V usage is TRBV5-1 and J usage is TRBJ1-2, with 8 bases lining up with TRBD1. The germline CDR1 and CDR2 sequences are SGHRS and YFSETQ. The ends lost 2 bases at V and 1 base at J; junction bases unmatched: 4. The length of the CDR3 is 15 residues. CDR3 coding DNA: TGCGCCAGCAGCTTAATGACAGGGGATAACTATGGCTACACCTTC. It translates to CASSLMTGDNYGYTF.

This chain connects TRBV10-3 to TRBJ2-1; 9 nucleotides line up with TRBD2. CDR1 is ENHRY, CDR2 SYGVKD, per germline. The CDR3 sequence is 14 residues long. J was trimmed by 7 bases and V by 0 bases; bases with no gene match: 1. DNA of the CDR3: TGTGCCATCAGTGAGTCTAGCGGGAGTAATGAGCAGTTCTTC. Its protein product is CAISESSGSNEQFF.

The J gene is TRBJ2-7, the V gene TRBV5-5, with 8 bases lining up with TRBD1. The CDR3 sequence is 14 residues long. V shed 4 bases and J 6 bases; nucleotides not matched to a gene: 9. The germline V gene has CDR1 SGHKS and CDR2 YYEKEE (reference sequence). The DNA of the CDR3 is TGTGCCAGCAGCCCCGGACAGGGAATTATCGAGCAGTACTTC. Translating it yields CASSPGQGIIEQYF.

V gene TRBV7-9 combines with J gene TRBJ2-7; 8 bases align to TRBD1. Germline lookup yields CDR1 SEHNR and CDR2 FQNEAQ (reference sequence). This CDR3 is 16 amino acids long. The junction had 11 bases not matched to a gene; V was cut back by 1 base and J by 6 bases. The CDR3 loop is CASSLDWAGGAAEQYF. CDR3 in DNA: TGTGCCAGCAGCTTAGACTGGGCAGGGGGCGCCGCCGAGCAGTACTTC.

V gene TRBV7-9 combines with J gene TRBJ2-2, with D tentatively TRBD2 (6 bases). The CDR3 extends over 15 amino acids. Germline lookup yields CDR1 SEHNR and CDR2 FQNEAQ (reference sequence). Between the trimmed V and J ends, which lost 7 bases and 0 bases, there was a span of 12 bases. CDR3 residues: CASTRAGSNTGELFF. The CDR3 DNA reads TGTGCCAGCACCAGAGCGGGCTCGAACACCGGGGAGCTGTTTTTT.

This chain connects TRBV15 to TRBJ2-7; TRBD1 matches 8 bases. The CDR3 is 13 residues long. J lost 4 bases, V lost 5 bases, and 4 bases had no gene match. Per the germline V gene, CDR1 is LNHNV and CDR2 is YYDKDF (reference sequence). The chain's CDR3 is CATSLDRGYEQYF. In DNA form, the CDR3 reads TGTGCCACCAGCTTAGACAGGGGTTACGAGCAGTACTTC.